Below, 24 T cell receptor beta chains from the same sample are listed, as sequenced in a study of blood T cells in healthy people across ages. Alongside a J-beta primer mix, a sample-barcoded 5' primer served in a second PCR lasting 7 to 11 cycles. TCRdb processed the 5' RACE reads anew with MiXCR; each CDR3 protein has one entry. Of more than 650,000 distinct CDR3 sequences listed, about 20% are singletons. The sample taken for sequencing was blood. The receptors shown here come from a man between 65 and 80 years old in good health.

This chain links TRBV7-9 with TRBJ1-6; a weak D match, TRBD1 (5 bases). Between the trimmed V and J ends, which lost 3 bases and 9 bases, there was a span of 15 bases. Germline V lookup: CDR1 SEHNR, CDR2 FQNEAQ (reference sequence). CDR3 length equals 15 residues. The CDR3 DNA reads TGTGCCAGCAGCTTGTTGCAGGGAGACCGTTCACCCCTCCACTTT. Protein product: CASSLLQGDRSPLHF.

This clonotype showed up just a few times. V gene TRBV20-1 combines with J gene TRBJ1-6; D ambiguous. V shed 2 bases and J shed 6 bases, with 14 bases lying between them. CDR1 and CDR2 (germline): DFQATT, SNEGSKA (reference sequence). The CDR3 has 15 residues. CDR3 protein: CSARPSTGFNSPLHF. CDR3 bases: TGCAGTGCTAGACCTTCTACGGGATTTAATTCACCCCTCCACTTT.

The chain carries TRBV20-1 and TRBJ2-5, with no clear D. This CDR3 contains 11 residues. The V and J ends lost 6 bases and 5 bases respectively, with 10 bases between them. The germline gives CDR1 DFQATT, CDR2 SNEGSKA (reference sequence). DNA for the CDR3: TGCAGTGCCCCTTGGTATGAGACCCAGTACTTC. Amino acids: CSAPWYETQYF.

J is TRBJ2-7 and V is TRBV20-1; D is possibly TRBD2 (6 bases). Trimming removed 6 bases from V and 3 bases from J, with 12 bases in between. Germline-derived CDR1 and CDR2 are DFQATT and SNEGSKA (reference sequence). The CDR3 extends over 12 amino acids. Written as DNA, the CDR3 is TGCAGTGCGGATAAGGAGGGCTACGAGCAGTACTTC. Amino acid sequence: CSADKEGYEQYF.

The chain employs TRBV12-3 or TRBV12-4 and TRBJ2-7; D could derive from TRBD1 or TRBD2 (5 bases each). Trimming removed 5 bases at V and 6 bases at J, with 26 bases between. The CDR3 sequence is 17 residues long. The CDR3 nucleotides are TGTGCCAGCAGTCCTCTACTCTTCTCCAGGGACCTCGGCGAGCAGTACGTC. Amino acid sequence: CASSPLLFSRDLGEQYV.

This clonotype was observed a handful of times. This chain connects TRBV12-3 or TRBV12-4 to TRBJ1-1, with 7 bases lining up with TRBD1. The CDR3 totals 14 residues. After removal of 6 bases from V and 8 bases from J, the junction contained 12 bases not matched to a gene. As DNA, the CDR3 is TGTGCCAGCAGCCCCGGCCGGGACAGTAAAGAAGCTTTCTTT. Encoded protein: CASSPGRDSKEAFF.

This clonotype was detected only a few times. The CDR3 DNA reads as TGCGCCAGCAGCTTGGACGGTTTCTCTGGCTACACCTTC. This translates into CASSLDGFSGYTF. The chain couples TRBV5-1 to TRBJ1-2; D call uncertain. The CDR3 extends over 13 amino acids. Trimming pared 0 bases from V and 7 bases from J, leaving 10 bases between. From germline, CDR1 is SGHRS and CDR2 YFSETQ.

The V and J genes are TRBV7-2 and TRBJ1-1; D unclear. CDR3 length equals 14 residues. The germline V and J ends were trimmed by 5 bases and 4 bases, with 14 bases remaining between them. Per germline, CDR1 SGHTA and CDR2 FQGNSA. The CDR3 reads CASSPQRVFTEAFF. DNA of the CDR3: TGTGCCAGCAGCCCCCAGCGGGTTTTCACTGAAGCTTTCTTT.

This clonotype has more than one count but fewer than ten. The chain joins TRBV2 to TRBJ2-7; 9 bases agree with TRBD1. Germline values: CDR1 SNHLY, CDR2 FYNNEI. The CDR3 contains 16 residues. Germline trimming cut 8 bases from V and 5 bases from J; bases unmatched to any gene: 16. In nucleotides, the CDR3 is TGTGCCAGCTGTGTTTTCGGGACAGGGTTTATCGACGAGCAGTACTTC. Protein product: CASCVFGTGFIDEQYF.

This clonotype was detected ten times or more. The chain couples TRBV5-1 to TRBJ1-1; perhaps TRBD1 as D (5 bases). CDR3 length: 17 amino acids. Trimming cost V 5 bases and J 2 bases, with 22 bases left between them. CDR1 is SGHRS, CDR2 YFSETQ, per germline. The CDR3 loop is CASSSEMTGGFNTEAFF. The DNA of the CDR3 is TGCGCCAGCAGTTCGGAAATGACGGGGGGGTTCAACACTGAAGCTTTCTTT.

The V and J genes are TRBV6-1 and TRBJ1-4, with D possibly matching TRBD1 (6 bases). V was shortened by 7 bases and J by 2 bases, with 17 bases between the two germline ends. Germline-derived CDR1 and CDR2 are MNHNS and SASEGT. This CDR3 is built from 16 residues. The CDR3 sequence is CASNEGGPSTNEKLFF. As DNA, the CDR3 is TGTGCCAGCAACGAGGGGGGACCTTCGACTAATGAAAAACTGTTTTTT.

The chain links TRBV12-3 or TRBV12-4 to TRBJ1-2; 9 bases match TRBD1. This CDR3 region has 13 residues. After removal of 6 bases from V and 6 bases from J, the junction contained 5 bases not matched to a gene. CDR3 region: CASRGDRVNGYTF. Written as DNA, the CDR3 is TGTGCCAGCAGGGGGGACAGGGTCAATGGCTACACCTTC.

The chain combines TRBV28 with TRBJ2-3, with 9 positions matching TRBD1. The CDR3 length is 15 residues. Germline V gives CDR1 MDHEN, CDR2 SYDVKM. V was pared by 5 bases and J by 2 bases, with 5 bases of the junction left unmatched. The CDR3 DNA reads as TGTGCCAGCAGTCTAGACAGGGGGGTCACAGATACGCAGTATTTT. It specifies CASSLDRGVTDTQYF. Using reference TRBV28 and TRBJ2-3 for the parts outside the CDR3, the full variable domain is DVKVTQSSRYLVKRTGEKVFLECVQDMDHENMFWYRQDPGLGLRLIYFSYDVKMKEKGDIPEGYSVSREKKERFSLILESASTNQTSMYLCASSLDRGVTDTQYFGPGTRLTVL.

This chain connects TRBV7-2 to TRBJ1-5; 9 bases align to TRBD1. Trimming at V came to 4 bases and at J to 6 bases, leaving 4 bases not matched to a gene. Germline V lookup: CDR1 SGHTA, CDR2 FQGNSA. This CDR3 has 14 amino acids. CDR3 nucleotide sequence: TGTGCCAGCAGCTGGACAGGGGTGGGTCAGCCCCAGCATTTT. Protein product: CASSWTGVGQPQHF. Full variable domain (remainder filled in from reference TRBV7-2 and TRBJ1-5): GAGVSQSPSNKVTEKGKDVELRCDPISGHTALYWYRQSLGQGLEFLIYFQGNSAPDKSGLPSDRFSAERTGGSVSTLTIQRTQQEDSAVYLCASSWTGVGQPQHFGDGTRLSIL.

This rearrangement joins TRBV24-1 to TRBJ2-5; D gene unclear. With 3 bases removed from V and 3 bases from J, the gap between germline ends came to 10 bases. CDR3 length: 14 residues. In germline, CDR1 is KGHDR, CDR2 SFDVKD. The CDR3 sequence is CATSDGYSEETQYF. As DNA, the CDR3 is TGTGCCACCAGTGATGGGTACTCTGAAGAGACCCAGTACTTC.

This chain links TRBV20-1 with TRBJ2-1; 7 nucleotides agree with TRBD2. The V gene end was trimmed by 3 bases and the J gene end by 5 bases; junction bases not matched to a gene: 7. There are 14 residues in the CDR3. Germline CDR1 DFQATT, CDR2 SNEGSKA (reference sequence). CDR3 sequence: CSARDPGLNNEQFF. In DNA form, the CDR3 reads TGCAGTGCTAGGGATCCGGGACTAAACAATGAGCAGTTCTTC.

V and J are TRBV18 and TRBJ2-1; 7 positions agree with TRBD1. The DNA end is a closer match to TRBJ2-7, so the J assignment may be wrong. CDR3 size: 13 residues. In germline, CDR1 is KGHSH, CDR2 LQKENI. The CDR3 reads CASSPGQNYEQYV. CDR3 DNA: TGTGCCAGCTCTCCGGGACAGAACTACGAGCAGTACGTC.

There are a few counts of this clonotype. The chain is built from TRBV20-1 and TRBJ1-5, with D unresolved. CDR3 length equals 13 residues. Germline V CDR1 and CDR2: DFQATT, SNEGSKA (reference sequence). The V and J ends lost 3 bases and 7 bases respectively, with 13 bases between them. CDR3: CSARFQRRQPQHF. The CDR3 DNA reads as TGCAGTGCTAGGTTCCAAAGGAGGCAGCCCCAGCATTTT.

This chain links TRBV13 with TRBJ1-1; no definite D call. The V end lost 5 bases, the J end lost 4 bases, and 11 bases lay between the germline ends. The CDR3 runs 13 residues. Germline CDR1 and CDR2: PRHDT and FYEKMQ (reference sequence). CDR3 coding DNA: TGTGCCAGCAGCGTCCGGGGTCCCACTGAAGCTTTCTTT. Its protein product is CASSVRGPTEAFF.

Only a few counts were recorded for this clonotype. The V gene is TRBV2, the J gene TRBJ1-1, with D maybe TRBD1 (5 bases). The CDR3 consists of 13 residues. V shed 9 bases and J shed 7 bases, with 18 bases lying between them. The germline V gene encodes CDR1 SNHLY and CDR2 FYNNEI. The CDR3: CARTGTGRVEAFF. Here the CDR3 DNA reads TGTGCCAGGACCGGGACTGGGAGAGTTGAAGCTTTCTTT.

CDR3 nucleotide sequence: TGCGCCAGCAGCCAAGAGACAACAGGGGGTTTGGAGACCCAGTACTTC. Translated, it gives CASSQETTGGLETQYF. The genes are TRBV4-1 and TRBJ2-5; TRBD1 agrees at 8 bases. Germline CDR1 reads MGHRA; CDR2 reads YSYEKL. The V segment lost 0 bases and the J segment 5 bases; nucleotides outside the gene matches: 8. The CDR3 is 16 amino acids.

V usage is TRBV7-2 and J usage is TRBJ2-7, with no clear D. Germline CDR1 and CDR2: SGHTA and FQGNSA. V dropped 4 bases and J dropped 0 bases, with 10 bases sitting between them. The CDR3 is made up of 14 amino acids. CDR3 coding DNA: TGTGCCAGCAGCTCCTCTAGGGACTCCTACGAGCAGTACGTC. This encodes CASSSSRDSYEQYV.

The CDR3 coding sequence is TGCGCCAGCAGCTTAAAGAAGGGACTGACATACTCTGGGGCCAACGTCCTGACTTTC. Its protein is CASSLKKGLTYSGANVLTF. The rearrangement links TRBV5-1 to TRBJ2-6; possibly TRBD2 for D (6 bases). The V gene's germline CDR1 is SGHRS and CDR2 YFSETQ. This CDR3 contains 19 residues. Deletions cut 2 bases from V and 0 bases from J, with 18 bases between.

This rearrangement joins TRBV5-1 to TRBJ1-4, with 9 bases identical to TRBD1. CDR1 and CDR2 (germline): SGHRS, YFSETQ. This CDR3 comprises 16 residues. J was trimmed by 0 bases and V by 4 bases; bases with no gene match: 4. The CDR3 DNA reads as TGCGCCAGCAGCGCCGGGACAGGGTCAACTAATGAAAAACTGTTTTTT. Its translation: CASSAGTGSTNEKLFF.